The 16 T cell receptor beta chains below all came from one sample that was sequenced in a study of a mutant IDH1 vaccine in newly diagnosed glioma. The time point: week 5, during vaccination. With topical imiquimod, each dose of the vaccine consisted of 300 ug of mutant IDH1 20-mer peptide. Profiling relied on immunoSEQ multiplex PCR, and the TCRdb table lists in-frame clones only, not all of them. Here the sample spans 35,000 to 45,000 clones, roughly 79% being singletons. These receptors lack a known antigen. The sequences come from PBMCs, collected from a glioma patient whose treatment included an IDH1 peptide vaccine. The receptors originated from a man aged 50-59 years with glioma.

CDR3 region: CASSLPNTGELFF. CDR3 sequence (DNA): TGTGCCAGCAGCTTGCCGAACACCGGGGAGCTGTTTTTT. This chain connects TRBV5-5 to TRBJ2-2; D uncertain. V gave up 1 base and J gave up 0 bases, with 1 base separating them. The CDR3 spans 13 residues. Germline V gene data show CDR1 as SGHKS and CDR2 as YYEKEE (reference sequence).

The J gene is TRBJ1-5, the V gene TRBV7-9, with a weak D call TRBD1 (5 bases). The V gene's germline CDR1 is SEHNR and CDR2 FQNEAQ (reference sequence). The CDR3 is 14 amino acids. The V end lost 5 bases, the J end lost 4 bases, and 12 bases lay between the germline ends. The CDR3 bases are TGTGCCAGCAGCGGAGGGGAGGGAAATCAGCCCCAGCATTTT. Translating it yields CASSGGEGNQPQHF.

This chain links TRBV6-5 with TRBJ2-3, with a possible D match to TRBD2 (5 bases). Germline V gene data show CDR1 as MNHEY and CDR2 as SVGAGI. V lost 4 bases and J lost 5, with 10 bases in between. This CDR3 comprises 13 residues. The CDR3 coding sequence is TGTGCCAGCAGTTCGAGCGGCAGAGATACGCAGTATTTT. The encoded protein is CASSSSGRDTQYF.

A few counts support this clone. This chain connects TRBV30 to TRBJ1-1; D is ambiguous. The V end was cut by 0 bases, the J end by 0 bases, with 2 bases between. This CDR3 spans 12 amino acids. Germline V gene lookup returns CDR1 GTSNPN and CDR2 SVGIG (reference sequence). Written as DNA, the CDR3 is TGTGCCTGGAGTGTGATGAACACTGAAGCTTTCTTT. Its protein product is CAWSVMNTEAFF. The entire variable domain, with the rest obtained from reference TRBV30 and TRBJ1-1, is as follows: SQTIHQWPATLVQPVGSPLSLECTVEGTSNPNLYWYRQAAGRGLQLLFYSVGIGQISSEVPQNLSASRPQDRQFILSSKKLLLSDSGFYLCAWSVMNTEAFFGQGTRLTVV.

The V gene is TRBV10-3, the J gene TRBJ1-2; D unresolved. The CDR3 sequence is 14 residues long. Germline V gene sequence: CDR1 ENHRY, CDR2 SYGVKD. Trimming cost V 1 base and J 0 bases, with 6 bases left between them. The CDR3 spells CAISEFGPNYGYTF. DNA for the CDR3: TGTGCCATCAGTGAGTTTGGACCTAACTATGGCTACACCTTC.

The chain employs TRBV5-1 and TRBJ2-1; 9 bases align to TRBD2. Germline-derived CDR1 and CDR2 are SGHRS and YFSETQ. The J segment lost 7 bases and the V segment lost 3 bases, leaving 2 bases of the junction unmatched. The CDR3 totals 13 residues. CDR3 amino acids: CASSYLAGNEQFF. In nucleotides, the CDR3 is TGCGCCAGCAGCTACCTAGCGGGAAATGAGCAGTTCTTC.

The chain recombines TRBV18 with TRBJ1-4; D unclear. Trimming pared 3 bases from V and 5 bases from J, leaving 7 bases between. Germline values: CDR1 KGHSH, CDR2 LQKENI. The CDR3 extends over 13 amino acids. The CDR3 loop reads CASSPSGNEKLFF. For the CDR3, the DNA is TGTGCCAGCTCACCTTCCGGAAATGAAAAACTGTTTTTT.

The J gene is TRBJ1-1, the V gene TRBV7-2, with D possibly matching TRBD1 (5 bases). The CDR3 spans 15 residues. The V gene lost 1 base and the J gene lost 4 bases, with 13 bases spanning the gap. The germline V gene encodes CDR1 SGHTA and CDR2 FQGNSA. The CDR3 loop is CASSLEVGGVTEAFF. The CDR3 DNA follows: TGTGCCAGCAGCTTAGAGGTTGGGGGAGTCACTGAAGCTTTCTTT.

This chain joins TRBV6-4 and TRBJ1-6, with TRBD1 matching 7 bases. CDR3 length: 15 residues. Per the germline V gene, CDR1 is MRHNA and CDR2 is SNTAGT. Losses at the gene ends were 0 bases for V and 7 bases for J; bases not matched to a gene: 3. CDR3 sequence: CASSDSGGKNSPLHF. The CDR3 DNA reads TGTGCCAGCAGTGACTCAGGGGGCAAAAATTCACCCCTCCACTTT.

On this clone itself: One junction end does not reproduce the germline sequence, and a read error may be involved. The chain couples TRBV7-8 to TRBJ1-5, with no clear D. Germline V CDR1 and CDR2: SGHVS, FQNEAQ. The CDR3 has 15 residues. CDR3 sequence reads: CASSLAVDPYQPQHF. The CDR3 coding sequence is TGTGCCAGTAGCTTGGCAGTAGATCCTTATCAGCCCCAGCATTTT.

The sample holds a few counts of this clone. The chain uses TRBV6-1 and TRBJ1-1; D call uncertain. The CDR3 runs 14 residues. Germline CDR1 is MNHNS and CDR2 is SASEGT. Trimming removed 4 bases from V and 1 base from J, with 10 bases in between. The CDR3 reads CASSVVRPNTEAFF. The CDR3 bases are TGTGCCAGCAGTGTAGTCAGACCGAACACTGAAGCTTTCTTT.

The CDR3 protein is CASTPGRSNQPQHF. CDR3 nucleotides: TGTGCCAGTACTCCGGGCAGAAGCAATCAGCCCCAGCATTTT. The chain recombines TRBV19 with TRBJ1-5; D gene ambiguous. V was cut by 7 bases and J by 1 base, with 11 bases left in between. Germline CDR1 reads LNHDA; CDR2 reads SQIVND (reference sequence). CDR3 size: 14 residues.

This clone was counted a single time. This sequence joins TRBV30 and TRBJ2-7; the D is unclear. Between the trimmed V and J ends, which lost 3 bases and 5 bases, there was a span of 14 bases. This CDR3 has 13 amino acids. The germline gives CDR1 GTSNPN, CDR2 SVGIG (reference sequence). The CDR3 nucleotides are TGTGCCTGGAGCCCAAGTGAGGACCACGAGCAGTACTTC. Its translation: CAWSPSEDHEQYF.

This clone was seen once. The rearrangement uses TRBV7-2 and TRBJ1-5, with a weak D call TRBD1 (6 bases). Germline CDR1 and CDR2: SGHTA and FQGNSA. V lost 5 bases and J lost 8, with 13 bases in between. The CDR3 is 13 residues long. CDR3 amino acids: CASSRQVREPQHF. CDR3 DNA sequence: TGTGCCAGCAGCCGACAGGTCAGGGAGCCCCAGCATTTT. Based on the CDR3 plus reference TRBV7-2 and TRBJ1-5, the full variable domain is GAGVSQSPSNKVTEKGKDVELRCDPISGHTALYWYRQSLGQGLEFLIYFQGNSAPDKSGLPSDRFSAERTGGSVSTLTIQRTQQEDSAVYLCASSRQVREPQHFGDGTRLSIL.

This clone came up once. The chain has TRBV15 and TRBJ2-3; 8 bases fit TRBD2. The CDR3 consists of 13 residues. Germline values: CDR1 LNHNV, CDR2 YYDKDF (reference sequence). Losses at the gene ends were 9 bases for V and 5 bases for J; bases not matched to a gene: 7. CDR3 DNA sequence: TGTGCCACAAAGCCGGGGGGGCAAGATACGCAGTATTTT. This translates into CATKPGGQDTQYF.

The rearrangement links TRBV7-2 to TRBJ2-5; 13 nucleotides align to TRBD2. With 6 bases clipped from V and 4 bases from J, the junction kept 5 bases outside the gene matches. Germline assignment: CDR1 SGHTA and CDR2 FQGNSA. The CDR3 extends over 15 amino acids. This CDR3 reads CASRTGTSGTETQYF. The DNA for the CDR3 is TGTGCCAGCAGAACCGGGACTAGCGGGACAGAGACCCAGTACTTC.